This TCR beta chain stems from a study of shared clonotypes between healthy human individuals. TCRdb's copy holds only in-frame clones and misses some; the assay was immunoSEQ multiplex PCR. Of approximately 1.5 million clones in the sample, roughly 98.5% are singletons; the top ten hold about 0.4%. The TCR sequence derives from a young man in good health. The sequencing sample was made of naive CD4+ T cells sorted from blood. Subset reported: CD45RA+ positively selected.

The CDR3 region has the DNA TGTGCCACCAGCAGAAGGACAGGGAACACCGGGGAGCTGTTTTTT. Its translation is CATSRRTGNTGELFF. The rearrangement links TRBV15 to TRBJ2-2, with TRBD1 identical over 7 bases. This CDR3 comprises 15 residues. V was pared by 2 bases and J by 1 base, with 1 base of the junction left unmatched. The germline V gene encodes CDR1 LNHNV and CDR2 YYDKDF (reference sequence).